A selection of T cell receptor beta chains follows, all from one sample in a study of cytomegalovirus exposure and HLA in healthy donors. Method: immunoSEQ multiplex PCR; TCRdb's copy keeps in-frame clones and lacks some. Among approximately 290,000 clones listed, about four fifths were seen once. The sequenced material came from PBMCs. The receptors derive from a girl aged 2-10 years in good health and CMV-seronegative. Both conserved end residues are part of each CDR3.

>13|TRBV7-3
CASSPRGDLEQFF
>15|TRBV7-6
CASSPAPGQGYGYTF
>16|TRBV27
CASNAGTSGGWETQYF
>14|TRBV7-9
CASSQTSRQETQYF
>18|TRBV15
CATSRPSPTWAAPNIQYF
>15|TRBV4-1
CASSQGDTYNSPLHF
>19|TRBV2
CASSEAPGRGASRGYGYTF
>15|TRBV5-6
CASQRAGGYYNEQFF
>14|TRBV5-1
CASSSRGSNSPLHF
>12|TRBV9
CASSVYFGEQFF
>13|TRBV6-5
CASRYSMNTEAFF
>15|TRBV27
CASNRAGVGVYEQYF
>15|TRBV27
CASSPRQGIGYGYTF
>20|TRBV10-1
CASSESRDRVGAYSNQPQHF
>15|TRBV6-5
CASSYHGTGGNEQFF
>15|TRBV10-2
CASIGIAGIPYEQYF
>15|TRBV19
CASRGQALVGQPQHF
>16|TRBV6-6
CASSSDSFPTPAEQYF
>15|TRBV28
CASKRGASGNYEQYF
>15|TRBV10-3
CAIRQPGTGVQSLHF
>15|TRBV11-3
CASSSTEGSYNEQFF
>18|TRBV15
CATSTNLYVQGVGTEAFF
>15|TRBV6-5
CASSYSRASGNTIYF
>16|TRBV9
CASSPMIGTGEGELFF
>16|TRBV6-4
CASSYSRDSSGNTIYF
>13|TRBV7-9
CASSFPYTGSLFF
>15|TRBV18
CASSPRGQGGDTQYF
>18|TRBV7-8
CASSLWRVGTSSGNTIYF
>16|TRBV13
CASSSLAGANTGELFF